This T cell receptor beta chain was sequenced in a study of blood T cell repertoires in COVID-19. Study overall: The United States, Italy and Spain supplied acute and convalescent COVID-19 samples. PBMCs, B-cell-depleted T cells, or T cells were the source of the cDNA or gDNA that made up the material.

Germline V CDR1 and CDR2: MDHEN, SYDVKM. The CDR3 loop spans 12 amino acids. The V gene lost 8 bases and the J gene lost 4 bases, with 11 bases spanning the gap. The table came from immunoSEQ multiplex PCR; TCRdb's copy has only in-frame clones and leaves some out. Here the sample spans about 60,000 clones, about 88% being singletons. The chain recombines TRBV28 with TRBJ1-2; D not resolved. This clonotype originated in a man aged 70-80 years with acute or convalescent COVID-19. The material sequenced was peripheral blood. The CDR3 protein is CASAGDLYGYTF. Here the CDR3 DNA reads TGTGCCAGCGCCGGGGATCTCTATGGCTACACCTTC.